At least ten counts were recorded for the clone carrying this TCR beta chain. Its target is not known. These data belong to a study of blood T cells in healthy people across ages. Findings and caveats of the study: PBMCs went unsorted, and a conclusive naive versus antigen-experienced comparison was therefore prevented.

A second roughly 6 to 11 cycle PCR used barcoded and J-beta primers. TCRdb redid the calling of the 5' RACE reads with MiXCR, one entry per CDR3 protein. The table lists 600,000 to 850,000 distinct CDR3 sequences, approximately 43% of them singletons. Peripheral blood samples of roughly 9.8 milliliters were drawn from each donor. The CDR3 loop spans 10 amino acids. V lost 6 bases and J lost 11, with 8 bases in between. The sequenced material came from blood. The chain joins TRBV12-3 or TRBV12-4 to TRBJ2-1; no clear D. The clonotype was recovered from a woman aged 55-69 years in good health. CDR3: CASSLGQQFF. The CDR3 coding sequence is TGTGCCAGCAGCCTAGGGCAGCAGTTCTTC.